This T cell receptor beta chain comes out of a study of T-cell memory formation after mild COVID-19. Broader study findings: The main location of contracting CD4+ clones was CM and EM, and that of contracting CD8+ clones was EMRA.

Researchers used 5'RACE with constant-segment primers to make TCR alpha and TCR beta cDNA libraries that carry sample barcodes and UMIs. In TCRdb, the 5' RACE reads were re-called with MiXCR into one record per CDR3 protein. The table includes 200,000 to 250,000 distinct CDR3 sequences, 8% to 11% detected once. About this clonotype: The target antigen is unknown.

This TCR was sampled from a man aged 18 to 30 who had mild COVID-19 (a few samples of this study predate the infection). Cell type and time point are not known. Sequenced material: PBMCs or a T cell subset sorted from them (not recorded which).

CDR3: CASSPYRDTGEQYF. DNA of the CDR3: TGTGCCAGCAGTCCATACCGGGACACCGGCGAGCAGTACTTC. V usage is TRBV27 and J usage is TRBJ2-7; perhaps TRBD1 as D (6 bases). Germline loops: CDR1 MNHEY, CDR2 SMNVEV (reference sequence). The CDR3 loop spans 14 amino acids. V was trimmed by 5 bases and J by 6 bases, leaving 17 bases between them.